This T cell receptor (beta chain) was identified in a study of T cells in Graves' hyperthyroidism and ophthalmopathy. Study-level findings and limits: Appearing also in blood were most of the thyroid clonotypes expanded above 0.001.

From RNA transcripts, TCR beta CDR3 regions were amplified. The study used the HTBI primer set for a first-round RT-PCR of the TCR CDR3. TCRdb called the multiplex PCR reads again in MiXCR, with one record for every CDR3 protein. Of 75,000 to 100,000 distinct CDR3 sequences listed, 35% to 45% are singletons. The CDR3 is made up of 15 amino acids. J lost 2 bases, V lost 5 bases, and 6 bases had no gene match. CDR1 and CDR2 from the germline V gene are SGHVS and FQNEAQ. A word on this clonotype: Antigen: not known.

The receptor's source is a woman in her thirties with Graves' hyperthyroidism. The gene calls are TRBV7-8 and TRBJ2-7; 10 bases map to TRBD2. Source material: peripheral blood or thyroid tissue (not recorded which). CDR3: CASSRSSGRAYEQYF. CDR3 nucleotides: TGTGCCAGCAGCAGATCAAGCGGGAGGGCCTACGAGCAGTACTTC. Variable domain in full (rest from reference TRBV7-8 and TRBJ2-7): GAGVSQSPRYKVAKRGQDVALRCDPISGHVSLFWYQQALGQGPEFLTYFQNEAQLDKSGLPSDRFFAERPEGSVSTLKIQRTQQEDSAVYLCASSRSSGRAYEQYFGPGTRLTVT.